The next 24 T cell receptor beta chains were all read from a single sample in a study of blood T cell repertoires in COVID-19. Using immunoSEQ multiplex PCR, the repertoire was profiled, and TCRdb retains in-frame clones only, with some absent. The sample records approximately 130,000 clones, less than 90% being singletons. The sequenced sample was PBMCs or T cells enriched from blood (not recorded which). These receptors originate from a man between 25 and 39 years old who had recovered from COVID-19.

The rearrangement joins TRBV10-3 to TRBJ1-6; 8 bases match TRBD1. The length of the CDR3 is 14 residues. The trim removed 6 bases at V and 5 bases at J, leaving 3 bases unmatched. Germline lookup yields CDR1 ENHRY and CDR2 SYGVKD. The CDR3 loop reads CAIRKTGDNSPLHF. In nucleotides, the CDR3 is TGTGCCATCAGAAAGACAGGGGATAATTCACCCCTCCACTTT.

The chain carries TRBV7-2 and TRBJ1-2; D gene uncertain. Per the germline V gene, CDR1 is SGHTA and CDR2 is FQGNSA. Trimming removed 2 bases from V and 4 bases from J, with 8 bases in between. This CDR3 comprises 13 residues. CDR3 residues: CASSLSSSYGYTF. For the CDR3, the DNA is TGTGCCAGCAGCTTATCTTCGAGCTATGGCTACACCTTC.

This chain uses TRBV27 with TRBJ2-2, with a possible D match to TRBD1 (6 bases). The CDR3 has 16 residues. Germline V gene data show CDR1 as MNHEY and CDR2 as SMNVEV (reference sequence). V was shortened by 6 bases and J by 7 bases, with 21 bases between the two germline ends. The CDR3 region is CASSHTTTGPGGELFF. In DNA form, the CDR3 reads TGTGCCAGCAGCCACACCACCACAGGGCCGGGCGGGGAGCTGTTTTTT.

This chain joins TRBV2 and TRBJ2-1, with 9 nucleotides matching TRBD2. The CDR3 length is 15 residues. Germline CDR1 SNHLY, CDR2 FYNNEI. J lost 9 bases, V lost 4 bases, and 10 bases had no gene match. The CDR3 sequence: CASSVGPSGMGEQFF. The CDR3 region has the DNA TGTGCCAGCAGTGTAGGTCCTAGCGGGATGGGTGAGCAGTTCTTC.

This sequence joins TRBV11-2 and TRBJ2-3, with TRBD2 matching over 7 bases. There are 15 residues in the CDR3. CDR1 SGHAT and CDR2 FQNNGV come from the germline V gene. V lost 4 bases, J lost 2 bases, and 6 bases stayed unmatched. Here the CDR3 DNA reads TGTGCCAGCAGCTCTCTAGCGGTAAACACAGATACGCAGTATTTT. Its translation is CASSSLAVNTDTQYF.

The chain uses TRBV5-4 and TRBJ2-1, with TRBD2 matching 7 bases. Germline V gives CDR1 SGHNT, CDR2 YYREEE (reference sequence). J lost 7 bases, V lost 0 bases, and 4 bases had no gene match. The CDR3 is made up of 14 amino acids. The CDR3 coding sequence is TGTGCCAGCAGCTTGGGCGGGGGAACTAATGAGCAGTTCTTC. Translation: CASSLGGGTNEQFF.

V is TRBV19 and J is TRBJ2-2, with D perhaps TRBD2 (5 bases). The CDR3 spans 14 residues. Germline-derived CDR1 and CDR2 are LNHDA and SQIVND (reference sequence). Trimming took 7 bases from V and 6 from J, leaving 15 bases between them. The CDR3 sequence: CASTEPGWAGELFF. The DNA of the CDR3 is TGTGCCAGTACTGAACCGGGATGGGCCGGGGAGCTGTTTTTT.

The CDR3 sequence is CASSTLPGQGGSGANVLTF. CDR3 DNA: TGTGCCAGTAGTACACTGCCGGGACAGGGTGGCTCTGGGGCCAACGTCCTGACTTTC. The V call is TRBV19, the J call TRBJ2-6; the match to TRBD1 covers 9 bases. Trimming at V came to 4 bases and at J to 0 bases, leaving 10 bases not matched to a gene. CDR1 and CDR2 from the germline V gene are LNHDA and SQIVND (reference sequence). The CDR3 has 19 amino acids.

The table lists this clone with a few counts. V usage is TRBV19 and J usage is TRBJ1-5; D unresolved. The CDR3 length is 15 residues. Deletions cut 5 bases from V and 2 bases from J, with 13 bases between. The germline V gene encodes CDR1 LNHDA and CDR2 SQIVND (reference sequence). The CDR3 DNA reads TGTGCCAGTAGTCCCCGGGAGAGGGGCAATCAGCCCCAGCATTTT. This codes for CASSPRERGNQPQHF.

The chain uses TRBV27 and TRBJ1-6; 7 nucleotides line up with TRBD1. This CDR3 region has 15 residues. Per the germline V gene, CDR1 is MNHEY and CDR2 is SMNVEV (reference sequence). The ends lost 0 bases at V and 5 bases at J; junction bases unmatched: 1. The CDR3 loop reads CASSLSGQNNSPLHF. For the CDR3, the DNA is TGTGCCAGCAGTTTATCGGGACAGAATAATTCACCCCTCCACTTT.

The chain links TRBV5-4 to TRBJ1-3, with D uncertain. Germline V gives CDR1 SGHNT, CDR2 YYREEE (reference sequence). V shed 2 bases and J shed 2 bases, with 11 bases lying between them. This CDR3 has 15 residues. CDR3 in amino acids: CASSFGLSPGNTIYF. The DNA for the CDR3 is TGTGCCAGCAGCTTTGGCCTTTCACCTGGAAACACCATATATTTT.

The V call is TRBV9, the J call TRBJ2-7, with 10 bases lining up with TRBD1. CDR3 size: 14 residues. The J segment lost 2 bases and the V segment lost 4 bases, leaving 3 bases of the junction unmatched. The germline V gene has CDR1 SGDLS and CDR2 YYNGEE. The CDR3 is CASSRDRGTYEQYF. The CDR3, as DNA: TGTGCCAGCAGCCGGGACAGGGGTACCTACGAGCAGTACTTC.

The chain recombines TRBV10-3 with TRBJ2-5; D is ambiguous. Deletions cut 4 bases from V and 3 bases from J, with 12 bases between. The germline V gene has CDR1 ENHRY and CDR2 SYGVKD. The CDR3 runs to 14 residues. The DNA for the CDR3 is TGTGCCATCAGTGTTGGTGACGGAGAAGAGACCCAGTACTTC. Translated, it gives CAISVGDGEETQYF.

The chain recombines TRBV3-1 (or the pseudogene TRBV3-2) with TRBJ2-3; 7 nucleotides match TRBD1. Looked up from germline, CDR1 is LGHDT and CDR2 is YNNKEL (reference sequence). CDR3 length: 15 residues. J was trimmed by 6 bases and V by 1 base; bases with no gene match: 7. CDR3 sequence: CASSQAGTADDTQYF. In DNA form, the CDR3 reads TGTGCCAGCAGCCAAGCCGGGACAGCGGATGATACGCAGTATTTT.

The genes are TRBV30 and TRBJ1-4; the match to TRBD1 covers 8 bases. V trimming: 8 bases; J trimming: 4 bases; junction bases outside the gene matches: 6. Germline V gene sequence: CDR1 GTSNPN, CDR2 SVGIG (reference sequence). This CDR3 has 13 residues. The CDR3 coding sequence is TGTGCCCGCTCGGGACAGGTTAATGAAAAACTGTTTTTT. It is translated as CARSGQVNEKLFF.

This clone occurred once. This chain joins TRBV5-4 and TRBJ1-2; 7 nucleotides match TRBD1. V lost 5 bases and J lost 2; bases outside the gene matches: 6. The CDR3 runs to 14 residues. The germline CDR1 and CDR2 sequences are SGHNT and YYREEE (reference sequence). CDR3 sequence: CASRRQGQNYGYTF. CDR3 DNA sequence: TGTGCCAGCAGGAGACAGGGACAGAACTATGGCTACACCTTC.

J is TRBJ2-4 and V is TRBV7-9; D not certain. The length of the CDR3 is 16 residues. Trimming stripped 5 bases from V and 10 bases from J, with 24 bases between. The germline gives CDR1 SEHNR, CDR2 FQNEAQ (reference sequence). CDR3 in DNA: TGTGCCAGCAGCCCGTCATTTACAAACCAAAAAACGATTCAGTACTTC. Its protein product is CASSPSFTNQKTIQYF.

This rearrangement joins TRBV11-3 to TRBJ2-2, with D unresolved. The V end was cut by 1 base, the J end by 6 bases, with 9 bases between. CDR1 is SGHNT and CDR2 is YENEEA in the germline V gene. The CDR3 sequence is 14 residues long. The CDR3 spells CASSLGTTPGELFF. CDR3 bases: TGTGCCAGCAGCTTAGGAACTACGCCCGGGGAGCTGTTTTTT. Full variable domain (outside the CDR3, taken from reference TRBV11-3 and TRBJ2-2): EAGVVQSPRYKIIEKKQPVAFWCNPISGHNTLYWYLQNLGQGPELLIRYENEEAVDDSQLPKDRFSAERLKGVDSTLKIQPAELGDSAVYLCASSLGTTPGELFFGEGSRLTVL.

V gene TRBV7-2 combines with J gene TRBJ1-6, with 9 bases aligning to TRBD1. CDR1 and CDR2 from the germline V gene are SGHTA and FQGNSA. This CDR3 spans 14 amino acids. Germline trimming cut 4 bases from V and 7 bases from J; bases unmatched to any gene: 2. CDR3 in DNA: TGTGCCAGCAGCTGGGGACAGGGAAATTCACCCCTCCACTTT. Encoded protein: CASSWGQGNSPLHF. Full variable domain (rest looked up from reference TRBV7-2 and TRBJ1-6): GAGVSQSPSNKVTEKGKDVELRCDPISGHTALYWYRQSLGQGLEFLIYFQGNSAPDKSGLPSDRFSAERTGGSVSTLTIQRTQQEDSAVYLCASSWGQGNSPLHFGNGTRLTVT.

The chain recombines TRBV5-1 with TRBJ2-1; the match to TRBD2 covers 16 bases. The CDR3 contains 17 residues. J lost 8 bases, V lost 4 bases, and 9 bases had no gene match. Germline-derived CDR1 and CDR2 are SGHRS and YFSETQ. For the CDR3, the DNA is TGCGCCAGCAGCACGGGACTAGCGGGGGGGCATATCGATGAGCAGTTCTTC. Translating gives CASSTGLAGGHIDEQFF.

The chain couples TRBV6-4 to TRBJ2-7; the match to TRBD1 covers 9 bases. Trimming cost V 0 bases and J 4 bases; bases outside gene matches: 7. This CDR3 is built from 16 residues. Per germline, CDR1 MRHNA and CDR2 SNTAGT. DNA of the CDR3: TGTGCCAGCAGTGACTCGGGACAGGGCCGGAGGTACGAGCAGTACGTC. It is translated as CASSDSGQGRRYEQYV.

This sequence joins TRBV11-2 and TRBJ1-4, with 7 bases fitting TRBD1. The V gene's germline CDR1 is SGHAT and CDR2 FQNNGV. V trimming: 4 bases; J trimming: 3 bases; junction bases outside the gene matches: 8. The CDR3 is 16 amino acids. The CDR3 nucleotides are TGTGCCAGCAGCTCGGGACCCGGGACAGCTAATGAAAAACTGTTTTTT. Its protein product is CASSSGPGTANEKLFF.

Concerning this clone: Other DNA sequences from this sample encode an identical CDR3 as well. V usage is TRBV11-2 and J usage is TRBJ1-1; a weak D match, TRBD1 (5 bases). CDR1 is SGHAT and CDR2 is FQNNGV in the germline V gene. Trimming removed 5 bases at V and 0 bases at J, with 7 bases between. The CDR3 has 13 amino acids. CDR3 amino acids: CASSLTVNTEAFF. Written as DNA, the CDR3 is TGTGCCAGCAGCCTGACAGTGAACACTGAAGCTTTCTTT.

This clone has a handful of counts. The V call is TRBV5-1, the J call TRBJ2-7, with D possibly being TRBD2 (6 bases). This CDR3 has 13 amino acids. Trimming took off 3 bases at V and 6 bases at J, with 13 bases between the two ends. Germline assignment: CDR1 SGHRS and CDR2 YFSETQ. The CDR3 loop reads CASSSSSDREQYF. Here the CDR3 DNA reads TGCGCCAGCAGCTCCTCTAGCGACCGCGAGCAGTACTTC. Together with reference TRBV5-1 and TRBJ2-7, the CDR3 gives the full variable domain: KAGVTQTPRYLIKTRGQQVTLSCSPISGHRSVSWYQQTPGQGLQFLFEYFSETQRNKGNFPGRFSGRQFSNSRSEMNVSTLELGDSALYLCASSSSSDREQYFGPGTRLTVT.